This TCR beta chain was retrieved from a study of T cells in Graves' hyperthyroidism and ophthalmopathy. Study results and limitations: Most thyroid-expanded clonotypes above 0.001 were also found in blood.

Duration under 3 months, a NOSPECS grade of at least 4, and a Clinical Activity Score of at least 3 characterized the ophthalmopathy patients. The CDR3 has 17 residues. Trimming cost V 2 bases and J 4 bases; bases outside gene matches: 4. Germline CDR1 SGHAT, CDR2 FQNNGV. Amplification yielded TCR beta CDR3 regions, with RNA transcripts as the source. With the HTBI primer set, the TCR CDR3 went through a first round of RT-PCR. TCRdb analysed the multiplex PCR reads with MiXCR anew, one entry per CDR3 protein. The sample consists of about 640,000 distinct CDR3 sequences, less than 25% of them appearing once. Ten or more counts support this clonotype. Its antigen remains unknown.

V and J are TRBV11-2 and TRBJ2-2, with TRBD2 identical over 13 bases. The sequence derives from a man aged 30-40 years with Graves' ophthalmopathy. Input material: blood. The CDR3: CASSLRGLAGRTGELFF. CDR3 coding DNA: TGTGCCAGCAGCTTACGGGGACTAGCGGGACGCACCGGGGAGCTGTTTTTT. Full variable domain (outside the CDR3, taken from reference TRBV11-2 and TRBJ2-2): EAGVAQSPRYKIIEKRQSVAFWCNPISGHATLYWYQQILGQGPKLLIQFQNNGVVDDSQLPKDRFSAERLKGVDSTLKIQPAKLEDSAVYLCASSLRGLAGRTGELFFGEGSRLTVL.